Below, one T cell receptor beta chain is given with its context. Its cognate antigen is unknown. Only in-frame clones appear in the TCRdb table, and some are missing; sequencing was by immunoSEQ multiplex PCR. This table has tens of thousands of clones, about 91% appearing once. Germline values: CDR1 SGHVS, CDR2 FQNEAQ. V lost 0 bases and J 0 bases, leaving 9 bases between the germline ends. The CDR3 runs to 15 residues. This sample was included in a study of T cell responses to AZD1222 COVID-19 vaccine. General study findings and limits: The donor group comprised mostly white British people and more females; the analysis possibly underestimated clonal diversity. Dominant at 160-218 and 743-854, vaccine-associated CD4 TCRs also spanned spike.

The sample here was peripheral blood, taken on day 0 of AZD1222 vaccination. The chain couples TRBV7-8 to TRBJ2-7; D perhaps matches TRBD2 (5 bases). The sequence derives from an adult in good health. The CDR3 DNA follows: TGTGCCAGCAGCTTAGCCGGGGAATCCTCCTACGAGCAGTACTTC. Encoded protein: CASSLAGESSYEQYF.